Listed below are T cell receptor beta chains from one sample, sequenced in a study of CD8+CD57+ T cells in acquired aplastic anemia. One entry per CDR3 protein results from TCRdb running MiXCR on the reads. The sample lists 130,000 or so distinct CDR3 sequences, approximately 41% occurring once. The specimen sequenced was sorted CD4+, CD8+, or CD8+CD57+ T cells (not recorded which) from PBMCs. These receptors all stem from a human donor with aplastic anemia. The CDR3 runs from the conserved cysteine through the conserved F or W. The D gene is left open where the match is weak.

V	J	D	CDR3
TRBV5-1	TRBJ1-1	NA	CASSLVEKGTEAFF
TRBV4-3	TRBJ1-2	NA	CASSQNTESRRGYTF
TRBV29-1	TRBJ1-2	NA	CSVEGKGLANYGYTF
TRBV5-6	TRBJ2-2	NA	CASSLGDTTGELFF
TRBV15	TRBJ2-3	TRBD1	CATSRGQGPNTQYF
TRBV5-6	TRBJ1-6	TRBD1	CASSPLSGGGNSPLHF
TRBV20-1	TRBJ2-5	NA	CSASPPWDAQYF
TRBV19	TRBJ1-5	NA	CASSTGRQPQHF
TRBV5-1	TRBJ2-2	NA	CASGLIGDGTGELFF
TRBV2	TRBJ2-3	TRBD1	CASSTDRGRDTQYF
TRBV7-8	TRBJ1-5	NA	CASSRAPNQPQHF
TRBV2	TRBJ1-5	NA	CASSSGVREPQHF
TRBV5-6	TRBJ1-3	NA	CASSFNPGRSGNTIYF
TRBV28	TRBJ1-6	NA	CASFEANSPLHF
TRBV19	TRBJ1-6	NA	CASSIYTYNSPLHF
TRBV5-1	TRBJ2-1	NA	CASSLLQGHNEQFF
TRBV2	TRBJ1-5	NA	CASSDYRTQHF
TRBV7-2	TRBJ2-7	TRBD1	CASSSDRGRSYEQYF
TRBV15	TRBJ2-1	NA	CATSTRGASLHNEQFF
TRBV7-9	TRBJ1-3	NA	CASSLNQGRNTIYF
TRBV20-1	TRBJ1-6	NA	CSAPQAISSYNSPLHF
TRBV9	TRBJ1-2	NA	CASSPMGDGQHGYTF
TRBV20-1	TRBJ1-3	TRBD1	CSAGDRATGNTIYF
TRBV20-1	TRBJ2-3	NA	CSAPLNRALNTDTQYF
TRBV2	TRBJ2-7	NA	CASSELGSVYEQYF
TRBV7-9	TRBJ2-5	NA	CASTGAGQETQYF
TRBV20-1	TRBJ2-7	TRBD2	CSARSLAGASYEQYF
TRBV24-1	TRBJ2-3	NA	CATSDPRGDTQYF
TRBV6-5	TRBJ2-2	TRBD1	CAGSYSGGFAGELFF
TRBV3-1	TRBJ2-5	TRBD2	CASSRTSEETQYF
TRBV20-1	TRBJ1-1	NA	CSARNRVGNTEAFF
TRBV12-3/TRBV12-4	TRBJ1-1	TRBD1	CASSPTGVAFF
TRBV24-1	TRBJ1-2	NA	CATSDYQGTKGYTF
TRBV29-1	TRBJ1-2	TRBD1	CSVGTGALYGYTF
TRBV6-6	TRBJ1-1	NA	CASSYLGIEAFF
TRBV7-8	TRBJ2-7	NA	CASRESGVYEQYF
TRBV7-2	TRBJ1-2	NA	CASSLDGGPNYGYTF
TRBV3-1	TRBJ2-1	NA	CASRRGNEQFF
TRBV20-1	TRBJ1-5	NA	CSAREENQRQHF
TRBV7-9	TRBJ2-5	NA	CASSPPSLTIQTQYF
TRBV7-8	TRBJ1-1	NA	CASSWGLLNTEAFF
TRBV11-2	TRBJ1-4	NA	CASSQQSEKLFF
TRBV5-1	TRBJ1-2	TRBD1	CASRGQGRTYGYTF
TRBV6-2/TRBV6-3	TRBJ2-7	NA	CASSYRPTYEQYF
TRBV29-1	TRBJ2-7	TRBD1	CSVTGRNSYEQYF
TRBV25-1	TRBJ2-7	NA	CASSEYAGSEQYF
TRBV29-1	TRBJ1-2	TRBD1	CSGDRGGLNYGYTF